Reported below is one T cell receptor (beta chain). TCRdb's table, derived via immunoSEQ multiplex PCR, lists solely in-frame clones and lacks some. The table includes about 81,000 clones, 92% detected once. Germline V CDR1 and CDR2: SNHLY, FYNNEI. Trimming pared 3 bases from V and 8 bases from J, leaving 8 bases between. This CDR3 has 12 residues. This sample is drawn from a study of T cell responses to AZD1222 COVID-19 vaccine. The chain has TRBV2 and TRBJ2-1, with D possibly matching TRBD2 (6 bases). This receptor was obtained from an adult in good health. The sample was peripheral blood, taken on day 0 of AZD1222 vaccination. In DNA, the CDR3 is TGTGCCAGCAGTGAGGGGGGTCATGAGCAGTTCTTC. Protein sequence: CASSEGGHEQFF.